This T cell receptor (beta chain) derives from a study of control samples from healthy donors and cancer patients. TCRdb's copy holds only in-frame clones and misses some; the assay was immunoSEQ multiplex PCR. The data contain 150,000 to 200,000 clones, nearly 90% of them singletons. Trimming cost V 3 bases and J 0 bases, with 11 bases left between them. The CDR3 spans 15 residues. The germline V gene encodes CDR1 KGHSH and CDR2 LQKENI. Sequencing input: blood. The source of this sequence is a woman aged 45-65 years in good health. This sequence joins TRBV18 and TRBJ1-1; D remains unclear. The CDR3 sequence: CASSPRLGMNTEAFF. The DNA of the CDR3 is TGTGCCAGCTCACCCCGGTTGGGCATGAACACTGAAGCTTTCTTT.